This T cell receptor (beta chain) originates from a study of blood T cell repertoires in COVID-19. Study at large: From the United States, Italy and Spain came samples of acute and convalescent COVID-19.

This CDR3 is built from 12 residues. With 4 bases removed from V and 4 bases from J, the gap between germline ends came to 7 bases. The germline V gene has CDR1 MDHEN and CDR2 SYDVKM. Original processing notes: Amplification of reference gene primers provided the estimated nucleated cell counts. The repertoire was sequenced with immunoSEQ multiplex PCR; TCRdb's copy has only in-frame clones and lacks some. That table gives V, J and clone size, and the DNA gave D and trimming. The sample comprises around 80,000 clones, approximately 85% of which are singletons, and 8.5% to 10% rests with the top ten. This TCR was recovered from a man aged 50 to 60 with COVID-19, enrolled during active disease. Sequenced input: peripheral blood. The rearrangement links TRBV28 to TRBJ1-2; D remains ambiguous. The CDR3 sequence: CASSSNSYGYTF. CDR3 bases: TGTGCCAGCAGTTCGAACAGCTATGGCTACACCTTC.